This T cell receptor beta chain was identified in a study of blood T cells in healthy people across ages. Per germline, CDR1 DFQATT and CDR2 SNEGSKA (reference sequence). CDR3 size: 13 residues. V lost 7 bases and J lost 3; bases outside the gene matches: 8. Study conclusions and caveats: The study regarded diversity estimates from one million T cells as underestimates.

A J-beta primer mix and a sample-barcoded 5' primer were used in a second PCR of roughly 6 to 11 cycles. TCRdb recomputed calls from the 5' RACE reads with MiXCR, one row per CDR3 protein. The sample lists 800,000 to 950,000 distinct CDR3 sequences, 29% occurring once. This clonotype was detected many times. Its cognate antigen is unknown. These same data were also listed under a study on T cells of mothers and their children. That study reports: Donation came from a few healthy Caucasian mothers together with their six children.

The sequenced sample was blood. This clonotype was sampled from a woman between 40 and 50 years old in good health. V is TRBV20-1 and J is TRBJ1-2, with 7 bases identical to TRBD1. The CDR3 loop is CSERTGVDYGYTF. Written as DNA, the CDR3 is TGCAGTGAGCGTACAGGGGTGGACTATGGCTACACCTTC.